This entry lists 5 T cell receptor beta chains sequenced from one sample in a study of blood T cell repertoires in COVID-19. Only in-frame clones appear in the TCRdb table, and some are missing; sequencing was by immunoSEQ multiplex PCR. The profile covers more than 110,000 clones, with 70% to 80% appearing a single time and approximately 4.5% taken by the ten largest. The material sequenced was peripheral blood. Every receptor here comes from a woman aged 80 or over with active or convalescent COVID-19.

The V and J genes are TRBV6-5 and TRBJ1-2; D is uncertain. CDR1 and CDR2 from the germline V gene are MNHEY and SVGAGI. The ends were cut back, 6 bases at V and 6 bases at J, with 11 bases in the middle. CDR3 length: 12 residues. The DNA of the CDR3 is TGTGCCAGCAGCCACGACGGAGATGGCTACACCTTC. This translates into CASSHDGDGYTF.

The chain recombines TRBV9 with TRBJ2-1, with 8 bases identical to TRBD2. The V gene's germline CDR1 is SGDLS and CDR2 YYNGEE. The V and J ends lost 2 bases and 1 base, in that order; junction bases with no gene match: 2. The CDR3 contains 15 residues. The CDR3 DNA reads TGTGCCAGCAGCGTCGGACTAGCTTCCTACAATGAGCAGTTCTTC. Its protein is CASSVGLASYNEQFF.

The rearrangement joins TRBV7-9 to TRBJ1-1; a weak D match, TRBD1 (5 bases). Germline V gives CDR1 SEHNR, CDR2 FQNEAQ (reference sequence). This CDR3 is 13 amino acids long. V was pared by 0 bases and J by 7 bases, with 9 bases between. CDR3 DNA: TGTGCCAGCAGCTTAGCGCAGGGAAGTGAAGCTTTCTTT. Residues: CASSLAQGSEAFF.

The J gene is TRBJ1-3, the V gene TRBV18, with D possibly TRBD1 on 5 matching bases. Germline V gene sequence: CDR1 KGHSH, CDR2 LQKENI. The CDR3 consists of 15 residues. V was clipped by 6 bases and J by 0 bases, with 12 bases between them. Written as DNA, the CDR3 is TGTGCCAGCTCCTCGTCGGGGGGCTCTGGAAACACCATATATTTT. This encodes CASSSSGGSGNTIYF.

The chain employs TRBV5-1 and TRBJ1-3; 10 bases agree with TRBD1. The CDR3 loop spans 19 amino acids. CDR1 is SGHRS and CDR2 is YFSETQ in the germline V gene. After removal of 3 bases from V and 1 base from J, the junction contained 13 bases not matched to a gene. The CDR3 DNA is TGCGCCAGCAGCTCGGTGGGGACAGGGGAGTCTCGGTCTGGAAACACCATATATTTT. Translating gives CASSSVGTGESRSGNTIYF.